These 3 T cell receptor beta chains were all obtained from the same sample, sequenced in a study of cytomegalovirus exposure and HLA in healthy donors. PCR employed 60 Vbeta and 13 Jbeta primers. Data came from immunoSEQ multiplex PCR; TCRdb stores just in-frame clones and leaves some out. The table includes approximately 100,000 clones, about 80% detected once. What was sequenced was PBMCs. The receptors here all came from a man aged 55-75 years in good health and CMV-seropositive.

The gene calls are TRBV30 and TRBJ2-7; a possible D gene is TRBD1 (6 bases). Germline V gene lookup returns CDR1 GTSNPN and CDR2 SVGIG (reference sequence). Deletions cut 7 bases from V and 2 bases from J, with 9 bases between. The CDR3 spans 11 residues. CDR3 bases: TGTGCCTCCGGACAGCCCTACGAGCAGTACTTC. This codes for CASGQPYEQYF.

The chain joins TRBV7-9 to TRBJ2-3; D is perhaps TRBD2 (7 bases). The V gene's germline CDR1 is SEHNR and CDR2 FQNEAQ (reference sequence). The CDR3 has 14 amino acids. The DNA of the CDR3 is TGTGCGTCTCTCGGGGGGCCTAGCACAGATACGCAGTATTTT. Its translation: CASLGGPSTDTQYF.

V gene TRBV7-3 combines with J gene TRBJ2-5; TRBD1 might be the D (6 bases). CDR1 and CDR2 from the germline V gene are SGHTA and FQGTGA. The germline V and J ends were trimmed by 3 bases and 1 base, with 6 bases remaining between them. The CDR3 has 13 residues. The CDR3 coding sequence is TGTGCCAGCAGCTTGGGGGCCCAAGAGACCCAGTACTTC. Protein product: CASSLGAQETQYF. The whole variable domain, remainder taken from reference TRBV7-3 and TRBJ2-5, is GAGVSQTPSNKVTEKGKYVELRCDPISGHTALYWYRQSLGQGPEFLIYFQGTGAADDSGLPNDRFFAVRPEGSVSTLKIQRTERGDSAVYLCASSLGAQETQYFGPGTRLLVL.